This entry concerns a single T cell receptor (beta chain). TCRdb processed the 5' RACE reads anew with MiXCR; each CDR3 protein has one entry. The sample yields 70,000 to 75,000 distinct CDR3 sequences, approximately 14% seen once. These data come from a study of early T cells in non-severe SARS-CoV-2 infection. V lost 5 bases and J lost 0, with 17 bases in between. The CDR3 totals 17 residues. Germline CDR1 SGHAT, CDR2 FQNNGV. This chain connects TRBV11-2 to TRBJ2-1, with TRBD1 as a possible D gene (6 bases). This TCR came from an adult who was a healthcare worker with PCR-confirmed SARS-CoV-2 infection or an uninfected control (not recorded which). Sample: whole blood. The CDR3 DNA is TGTGCCAGCAGCCCACAATCCGGGACAATCTCCTACAATGAGCAGTTCTTC. It translates to CASSPQSGTISYNEQFF.